A single sample is the source of the 18 T cell receptor beta chains below, sequenced in a study of cytomegalovirus exposure and HLA in healthy donors listed by TCRdb under 2017. Library preparation used the immunoSEQ multiplex PCR assay. The multiplex PCR relied on a mix of 60 forward primers for TCR Vbeta segments and 13 reverse primers for TCR Jbeta segments. Imported from immuneACCESS, the table was reduced by TCRdb to in-frame sequences with V and J called. These copies leave out some clones; in studies compared against another copy, an unresolved V gene accounts for under half, and the cause of the remainder is not known. The sample data list 150,000 to 200,000 clones, and 75% to 90% of these were observed just once. 1.9% of the sample is in the top ten clones. The specimen was PBMCs. These receptors were obtained from a human donor in good health.

This clone has only a few counts. The rearrangement links TRBV5-1 to TRBJ1-4; 8 bases are a match to TRBD1. There are 16 residues in the CDR3. The germline gives CDR1 SGHRS, CDR2 YFSETQ. J gave up 0 bases and V 0 bases, and 1 base lay outside the gene matches. CDR3 loop: CASSLGGQATNEKLFF. For the CDR3, the DNA is TGCGCCAGCAGCTTGGGGGGACAGGCAACTAATGAAAAACTGTTTTTT.

The chain has TRBV5-4 and TRBJ2-5; possibly TRBD1 for D (6 bases). The CDR3 has 15 amino acids. In germline, CDR1 is SGHNT, CDR2 YYREEE (reference sequence). Trimming removed 4 bases from V and 3 bases from J, with 16 bases in between. CDR3 residues: CASSTSTGSEETQYF. The CDR3 DNA follows: TGTGCCAGCAGCACCTCAACAGGGTCGGAAGAGACCCAGTACTTC.

This chain uses TRBV7-2 with TRBJ1-2; TRBD1 might be the D (5 bases). Germline CDR1 SGHTA, CDR2 FQGNSA. The CDR3 sequence is 13 residues long. V was shortened by 2 bases and J by 5 bases, with 9 bases between the two germline ends. Here the CDR3 reads CASSLTGMYGYTF. The CDR3 DNA follows: TGTGCCAGCAGCTTAACAGGAATGTATGGCTACACCTTC.

This clone was seen just once. V gene TRBV5-4 combines with J gene TRBJ2-6, with D maybe TRBD1 (8 bases). The CDR3 is made up of 18 amino acids. The germline V and J ends were trimmed by 4 bases and 0 bases, with 17 bases remaining between them. Germline CDR1 is SGHNT and CDR2 is YYREEE (reference sequence). DNA for the CDR3: TGTGCCAGCAGCCCGTACAGGGGGGGGGTCTCTGGGGCCAACGTCCTGACTTTC. This sequence encodes CASSPYRGGVSGANVLTF.

This chain links TRBV27 with TRBJ1-6; TRBD1 agrees at 8 bases. The CDR3 consists of 14 residues. Germline V gene data show CDR1 as MNHEY and CDR2 as SMNVEV (reference sequence). Trimming cost V 6 bases and J 2 bases; bases outside gene matches: 0. The CDR3 nucleotides are TGTGCCAGCAGGACAGGGGCCTATAATTCACCCCTCCACTTT. Amino acids: CASRTGAYNSPLHF.

The genes are TRBV7-2 and TRBJ2-1, with unresolved D. V dropped 4 bases and J dropped 8 bases, with 9 bases sitting between them. The CDR3 length is 12 residues. Germline V CDR1 and CDR2: SGHTA, FQGNSA. CDR3 residues: CASSSLSDEQFF. The CDR3 DNA reads TGTGCCAGCAGCTCCTTAAGCGATGAGCAGTTCTTC. Drawing the rest from reference TRBV7-2 and TRBJ2-1, the complete variable domain is GAGVSQSPSNKVTEKGKDVELRCDPISGHTALYWYRQSLGQGLEFLIYFQGNSAPDKSGLPSDRFSAERTGGSVSTLTIQRTQQEDSAVYLCASSSLSDEQFFGPGTRLTVL.

The chain links TRBV6-1 to TRBJ1-3, with a weak D call TRBD1 (6 bases). V shed 0 bases and J shed 0 bases, with 12 bases lying between them. In germline, CDR1 is MNHNS, CDR2 SASEGT. This CDR3 has 17 amino acids. The DNA of the CDR3 is TGTGCCAGCAGTGAAGCGGGGGGGGCGAGCTCTGGAAACACCATATATTTT. Its protein product is CASSEAGGASSGNTIYF.

V gene TRBV19 combines with J gene TRBJ2-5, with 11 bases lining up with TRBD2. CDR1 and CDR2 (germline): LNHDA, SQIVND (reference sequence). The CDR3 is 15 residues long. The V gene end was trimmed by 1 base and the J gene end by 2 bases; junction bases not matched to a gene: 0. CDR3 sequence (DNA): TGTGCCAGTAGTATAGGACTAGCGGGACAAGAGACCCAGTACTTC. Amino acid sequence: CASSIGLAGQETQYF.

The chain links TRBV5-1 to TRBJ2-3, with TRBD1 identical over 10 bases. The V gene's germline CDR1 is SGHRS and CDR2 YFSETQ. This CDR3 is built from 16 residues. Trimming at V came to 8 bases and at J to 4 bases, leaving 13 bases not matched to a gene. The CDR3 DNA follows: TGCGCCAGAGACAGGGGGCGGAAACTTAGGCCAGATACGCAGTATTTT. It specifies CARDRGRKLRPDTQYF.

The genes are TRBV4-2 and TRBJ1-6; D not certain. From germline, CDR1 is LGHNA and CDR2 YNFKEQ. V was cut by 0 bases and J by 9 bases, with 12 bases left in between. CDR3 length equals 15 residues. CDR3 coding DNA: TGTGCCAGCAGCCAAGAAGAGTCGGCGGGTTCACCCCTCCACTTT. Protein product: CASSQEESAGSPLHF.

The CDR3 protein is CASSPRTGSNEQYF. In DNA form, the CDR3 reads TGTGCCAGCAGCCCCAGGACAGGATCCAACGAGCAGTACTTC. The chain links TRBV7-2 to TRBJ2-7, with 7 bases identical to TRBD1. J lost 5 bases, V lost 5 bases, and 9 bases had no gene match. CDR1 SGHTA and CDR2 FQGNSA come from the germline V gene. The CDR3 extends over 14 amino acids.

This clone appeared once. V gene TRBV4-1 combines with J gene TRBJ2-2; maybe TRBD2 (6 bases). The V end lost 2 bases, the J end lost 6 bases, and 10 bases lay between the germline ends. Germline V gene data show CDR1 as MGHRA and CDR2 as YSYEKL. The CDR3 is 14 amino acids. This CDR3 reads CASSQRGTAGELFF. For the CDR3, the DNA is TGCGCCAGCAGCCAACGGGGGACGGCCGGGGAGCTGTTTTTT.

The chain recombines TRBV10-2 with TRBJ2-5; D may be TRBD1 (7 bases). The CDR3 is 13 residues long. The V and J ends lost 7 bases and 4 bases respectively, with 13 bases between them. The germline gives CDR1 WSHSY, CDR2 SAAADI. The DNA of the CDR3 is TGCGCCAGCACCAGGGGGGACCTAGAGACCCAGTACTTC. Its translation is CASTRGDLETQYF.

The chain is built from TRBV6-5 and TRBJ1-1; D perhaps matches TRBD1 (6 bases). Germline CDR1 and CDR2: MNHEY and SVGAGI. Trimming removed 0 bases at V and 5 bases at J, with 13 bases between. The CDR3 totals 15 residues. CDR3 protein: CASSYSRGGRTEAFF. The CDR3 region has the DNA TGTGCCAGCAGTTACTCGAGGGGGGGGAGAACTGAAGCTTTCTTT.

The gene calls are TRBV7-6 and TRBJ2-7, with TRBD1 identical over 9 bases. With 3 bases clipped from V and 2 bases from J, the junction kept 11 bases outside the gene matches. Germline CDR1 and CDR2: SGHVS and FNYEAQ. The CDR3 has 17 residues. CDR3 loop: CASSFDESGTGTYEQYF. The CDR3 DNA follows: TGTGCCAGCAGCTTCGACGAGTCCGGGACAGGGACCTACGAGCAGTACTTC. Based on the CDR3 plus reference TRBV7-6 and TRBJ2-7, the full variable domain is GAGVSQSPRYKVTKRGQDVALRCDPISGHVSLYWYRQALGQGPEFLTYFNYEAQQDKSGLPNDRFSAERPEGSISTLTIQRTEQRDSAMYRCASSFDESGTGTYEQYFGPGTRLTVT.

The V and J genes are TRBV7-2 and TRBJ1-2; TRBD1 might be the D (5 bases). The V end lost 5 bases, the J end lost 5 bases, and 15 bases lay between the germline ends. Germline V gene lookup returns CDR1 SGHTA and CDR2 FQGNSA. CDR3 length: 14 residues. In nucleotides, the CDR3 is TGTGCCAGCAGCCCGCCGGGACTCGTATATGGCTACACCTTC. Its protein is CASSPPGLVYGYTF.

The V call is TRBV5-1, the J call TRBJ2-1, with D perhaps TRBD2 (7 bases). The germline V gene encodes CDR1 SGHRS and CDR2 YFSETQ. Trimming pared 5 bases from V and 7 bases from J, leaving 16 bases between. CDR3 length: 14 residues. The CDR3 protein is CASRSPGRGNEQFF. The CDR3 DNA is TGCGCCAGCAGGTCTCCGGGGAGGGGGAATGAGCAGTTCTTC.

The rearrangement uses TRBV2 and TRBJ2-4; 8 nucleotides match TRBD1. CDR1 is SNHLY, CDR2 FYNNEI, per germline. The CDR3 sequence is 15 residues long. The ends lost 2 bases at V and 5 bases at J; junction bases unmatched: 5. The CDR3 DNA reads as TGTGCCAGCAGTGAACGCCAGGGGGCGGAAAACATTCAGTACTTC. Amino acid sequence: CASSERQGAENIQYF. Filled out from reference TRBV2 and TRBJ2-4, the complete variable domain reads EPEVTQTPSHQVTQMGQEVILRCVPISNHLYFYWYRQILGQKVEFLVSFYNNEISEKSEIFDDQFSVERPDGSNFTLKIRSTKLEDSAMYFCASSERQGAENIQYFGAGTRLSVL.